The next 17 T cell receptor beta chains were all read from a single sample in a study of T cell repertoires in cytomegalovirus infection. One entry per CDR3 protein results from TCRdb running MiXCR on the reads. Here the sample spans 450,000 to 600,000 distinct CDR3 sequences, 11% being singletons. What was sequenced was PBMCs. The receptor set was obtained from a human donor in good health (CMV status not recorded). Some clones in this sample may be carry-over from other donors' samples.

The V call is TRBV12-3 or TRBV12-4, the J call TRBJ1-1, with D possibly being TRBD1 (6 bases). V was clipped by 5 bases and J by 11 bases, with 18 bases between them. CDR3 size: 13 residues. The CDR3 DNA sequence: TGTGCCAGCAGTACCTCATGGGGGCGGTGGGCTTTCTTT. Translation gives CASSTSWGRWAFF.

This clonotype occurred a few times. V is TRBV24-1 and J is TRBJ2-7; weak D call: TRBD1 (5 bases). Per the germline V gene, CDR1 is KGHDR and CDR2 is SFDVKD. The CDR3 consists of 15 residues. V was pared by 7 bases and J by 4 bases, with 19 bases between. The chain's CDR3 is CATSTSTGSWYEQYF. DNA of the CDR3: TGTGCCACCAGCACATCAACAGGTTCTTGGTACGAGCAGTACTTC.

This clonotype has more than one count but fewer than ten. V is TRBV2 and J is TRBJ1-1, with D hard to call. The CDR3 runs 17 residues. Germline lookup yields CDR1 SNHLY and CDR2 FYNNEI. The ends were cut back, 5 bases at V and 0 bases at J, with 19 bases in the middle. In nucleotides, the CDR3 is TGTGCCAGCAGTCCAGCGTTCTTAGGCGGATTGAACACTGAAGCTTTCTTT. Protein product: CASSPAFLGGLNTEAFF.

This clonotype was recorded at least ten times. The chain recombines TRBV5-1 with TRBJ2-1; D may match TRBD1 or TRBD2 (5 bases each). The V gene lost 0 bases and the J gene lost 6 bases, with 13 bases spanning the gap. Per germline, CDR1 SGHRS and CDR2 YFSETQ. The CDR3 loop spans 15 amino acids. CDR3 residues: CASSLDGTFTNEQFF. The CDR3, as DNA: TGCGCCAGCAGCTTGGACGGGACCTTCACCAATGAGCAGTTCTTC.

This clonotype has ten or more counts. DNA for the CDR3: TGTGCCAGCAGCTTGGGACTAGCGGGGAGCTCCTACGAGCAGTACTTC. It specifies CASSLGLAGSSYEQYF. The gene calls are TRBV7-8 and TRBJ2-7; 13 bases align to TRBD2. J lost 0 bases, V lost 3 bases, and 2 bases had no gene match. CDR3 length: 16 residues. Germline V lookup: CDR1 SGHVS, CDR2 FQNEAQ.

This clonotype was observed many times. The J gene is TRBJ1-1, the V gene TRBV4-1; D might be TRBD1 (6 bases). Germline values: CDR1 MGHRA, CDR2 YSYEKL. This CDR3 comprises 18 residues. V was shortened by 1 base and J by 0 bases, with 18 bases between the two germline ends. The CDR3 sequence is CASSQVSGVGRMNTEAFF. The DNA for the CDR3 is TGCGCCAGCAGCCAAGTGTCAGGGGTAGGACGGATGAACACTGAAGCTTTCTTT.

This clonotype has ten or more counts. The chain recombines TRBV6-6 with TRBJ1-6, with 7 bases matching TRBD1. From germline, CDR1 is MNHNY and CDR2 SVGAGI (reference sequence). This CDR3 contains 20 residues. V dropped 5 bases and J dropped 7; count of bases not matched to a gene: 23. CDR3 amino acids: CASSDRDSQRRILGNSPLHF. The CDR3 nucleotides read TGTGCCAGCAGTGACAGGGACAGCCAGCGCCGGATATTAGGGAATTCACCCCTCCACTTT.

This chain connects TRBV20-1 to TRBJ2-1, with TRBD2 matching over 10 bases. The ends lost 4 bases at V and 2 bases at J; junction bases unmatched: 2. The CDR3 totals 14 residues. Germline CDR1 reads DFQATT; CDR2 reads SNEGSKA (reference sequence). The CDR3 reads CSAILAGAYNEQFF. The CDR3 bases are TGCAGTGCTATTCTAGCGGGGGCCTACAATGAGCAGTTCTTC.

The chain joins TRBV6-6 to TRBJ1-4; 8 bases are a match to TRBD1. The V gene end was trimmed by 10 bases and the J gene end by 0 bases; junction bases not matched to a gene: 7. This CDR3 is built from 15 residues. The V gene's germline CDR1 is MNHNY and CDR2 SVGAGI (reference sequence). CDR3 bases: TGTGCCACCACAGGGGGAGGGTCAACTAATGAAAAACTGTTTTTT. It yields the protein CATTGGGSTNEKLFF.

Details on this clonotype: A much larger clone sits a single nucleotide away, making a read error possible. The V call is TRBV7-4, the J call TRBJ1-3; D remains unclear. The CDR3 runs 15 residues. Looked up from germline, CDR1 is SGHVT and CDR2 is SQSDAQ. V lost 5 bases and J 4 bases, leaving 15 bases between the germline ends. Written as DNA, the CDR3 is TGTGCCAGCAGCCGCTCCGTGACGGGCGGAAACACCATATATTTT. Translating gives CASSRSVTGGNTIYF.

This clonotype occurred many times. This sequence joins TRBV4-2 and TRBJ1-4, with D maybe TRBD1 (5 bases). This CDR3 has 16 amino acids. Germline V gene lookup returns CDR1 LGHNA and CDR2 YNFKEQ. Trimming stripped 0 bases from V and 8 bases from J, with 16 bases between. CDR3 sequence: CASSQDVLGVQEKLFF. The CDR3 DNA follows: TGTGCCAGCAGCCAAGATGTGTTAGGGGTACAGGAAAAACTGTTTTTT.

This clonotype was recorded at least ten times. The chain recombines TRBV28 with TRBJ2-5; unclear D gene. CDR3 size: 14 residues. CDR1 is MDHEN and CDR2 is SYDVKM in the germline V gene. V dropped 3 bases and J dropped 3 bases, with 11 bases sitting between them. The CDR3 DNA reads as TGTGCCAGCAGTTTTTTTGACCGAGAAGAGACCCAGTACTTC. Translating gives CASSFFDREETQYF.

The rearrangement joins TRBV14 to TRBJ2-7; D is unclear. The CDR3 covers 13 residues. From germline, CDR1 is SGHDN and CDR2 FVKESK. Trimming took off 9 bases at V and 1 base at J, with 13 bases between the two ends. In DNA form, the CDR3 reads TGTGCCAGTTCATCTCAGGAGTCCTACGAGCAGTACTTC. Amino acid sequence: CASSSQESYEQYF.

This clonotype was seen only a few times. The rearrangement uses TRBV6-5 and TRBJ2-7; 11 bases align to TRBD2. The CDR3 runs to 17 residues. CDR1 and CDR2 (germline): MNHEY, SVGAGI. The V gene end was trimmed by 10 bases and the J gene end by 2 bases; junction bases not matched to a gene: 16. The CDR3 spells CATQGGLAGGPAYEQYF. Written as DNA, the CDR3 is TGTGCCACCCAAGGAGGATTAGCGGGAGGGCCGGCCTACGAGCAGTACTTC.

This clonotype appeared many times. The chain employs TRBV12-3 or TRBV12-4 and TRBJ1-5; 10 bases line up with TRBD1. Germline trimming cut 3 bases from V and 7 bases from J; bases unmatched to any gene: 6. The CDR3 loop spans 15 amino acids. The CDR3: CASSLGGQGSQPQHF. The CDR3 DNA follows: TGTGCCAGCAGTTTGGGGGGACAGGGGTCCCAGCCCCAGCATTTT.

In this sample, this clonotype turned up many times. The CDR3 bases are TGTGCCAGCAGTCGATCGACAGGCCTCTCTGGAAACACCATATATTTT. Its translation: CASSRSTGLSGNTIYF. The rearrangement links TRBV7-8 to TRBJ1-3; possibly TRBD1 for D (6 bases). Trimming took 6 bases from V and 0 from J, leaving 15 bases between them. The CDR3 spans 16 residues. Germline V gene lookup returns CDR1 SGHVS and CDR2 FQNEAQ.

This clonotype was observed at least ten times. V gene TRBV7-8 combines with J gene TRBJ2-1, with D perhaps TRBD1 (5 bases). The CDR3 extends over 17 amino acids. V lost 5 bases and J lost 0, with 17 bases in between. The germline V gene encodes CDR1 SGHVS and CDR2 FQNEAQ. The CDR3 reads CASSPTQARGSYNEQFF. The CDR3 nucleotides read TGTGCCAGCAGCCCAACACAGGCTCGTGGCTCCTACAATGAGCAGTTCTTC.